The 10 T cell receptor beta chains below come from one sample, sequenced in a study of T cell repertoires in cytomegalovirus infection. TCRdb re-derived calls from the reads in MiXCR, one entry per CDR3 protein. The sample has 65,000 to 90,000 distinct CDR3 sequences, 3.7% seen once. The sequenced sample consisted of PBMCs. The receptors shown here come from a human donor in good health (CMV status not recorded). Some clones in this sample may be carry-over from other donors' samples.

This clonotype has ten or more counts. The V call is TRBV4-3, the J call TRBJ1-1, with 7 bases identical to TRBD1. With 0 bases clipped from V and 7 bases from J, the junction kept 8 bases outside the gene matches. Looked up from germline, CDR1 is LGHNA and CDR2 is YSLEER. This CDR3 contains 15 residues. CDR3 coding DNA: TGCGCCAGCAGCCAAGACGGAGGGGGACAGATTGAAGCTTTCTTT. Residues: CASSQDGGGQIEAFF.

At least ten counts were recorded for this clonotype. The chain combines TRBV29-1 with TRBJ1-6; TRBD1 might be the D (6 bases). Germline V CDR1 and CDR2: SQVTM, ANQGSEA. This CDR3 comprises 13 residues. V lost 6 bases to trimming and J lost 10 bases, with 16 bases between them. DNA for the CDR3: TGCAGCGTGGGGGCAGGGGCGGGATCACCCCTCCACTTT. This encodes CSVGAGAGSPLHF.

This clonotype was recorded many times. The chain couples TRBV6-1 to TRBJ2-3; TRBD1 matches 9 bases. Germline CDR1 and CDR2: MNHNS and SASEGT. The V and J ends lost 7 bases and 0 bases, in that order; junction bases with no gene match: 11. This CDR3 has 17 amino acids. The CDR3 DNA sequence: TGTGCCAGCATTCTGACAGGGGGTTTTTCTAGCACAGATACGCAGTATTTT. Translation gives CASILTGGFSSTDTQYF.

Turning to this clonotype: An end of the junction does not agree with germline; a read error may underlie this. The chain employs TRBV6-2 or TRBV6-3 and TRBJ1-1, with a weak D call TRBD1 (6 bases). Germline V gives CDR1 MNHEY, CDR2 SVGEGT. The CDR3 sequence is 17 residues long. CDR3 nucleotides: TGTGCCAGCAGTTCCCGATATGTACAGGGTTTGAACACTGAAGCGTTCTTT. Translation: CASSSRYVQGLNTEAFF.

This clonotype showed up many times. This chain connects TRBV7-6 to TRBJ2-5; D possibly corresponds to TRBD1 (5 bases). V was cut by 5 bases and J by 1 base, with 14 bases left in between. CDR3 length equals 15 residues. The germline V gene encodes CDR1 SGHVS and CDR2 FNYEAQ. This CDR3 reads CASSRDTGIQETQYF. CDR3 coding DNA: TGTGCCAGCAGCCGAGATACAGGAATCCAAGAGACCCAGTACTTC.

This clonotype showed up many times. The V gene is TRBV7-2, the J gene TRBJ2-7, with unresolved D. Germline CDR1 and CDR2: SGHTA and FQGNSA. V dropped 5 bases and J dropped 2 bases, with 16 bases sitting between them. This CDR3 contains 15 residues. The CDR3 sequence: CASSPMVGRTYEQYF. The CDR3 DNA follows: TGTGCCAGCAGCCCTATGGTCGGCAGGACCTACGAGCAGTACTTC.

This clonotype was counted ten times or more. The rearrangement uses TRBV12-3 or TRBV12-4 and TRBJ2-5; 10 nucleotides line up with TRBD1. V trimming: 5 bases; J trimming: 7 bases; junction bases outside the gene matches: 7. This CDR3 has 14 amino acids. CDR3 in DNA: TGTGCCAGCAGTGACGGGACAGGGGAAGGGACCCAGTACTTC. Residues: CASSDGTGEGTQYF.

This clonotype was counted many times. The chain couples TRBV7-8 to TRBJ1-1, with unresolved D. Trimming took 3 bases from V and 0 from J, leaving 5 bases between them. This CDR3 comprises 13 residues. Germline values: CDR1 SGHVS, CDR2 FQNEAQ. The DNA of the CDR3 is TGTGCCAGCAGCTTCAACATGAACACTGAAGCTTTCTTT. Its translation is CASSFNMNTEAFF. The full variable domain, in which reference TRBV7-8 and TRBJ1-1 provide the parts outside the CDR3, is GAGVSQSPRYKVAKRGQDVALRCDPISGHVSLFWYQQALGQGPEFLTYFQNEAQLDKSGLPSDRFFAERPEGSVSTLKIQRTQQEDSAVYLCASSFNMNTEAFFGQGTRLTVV.

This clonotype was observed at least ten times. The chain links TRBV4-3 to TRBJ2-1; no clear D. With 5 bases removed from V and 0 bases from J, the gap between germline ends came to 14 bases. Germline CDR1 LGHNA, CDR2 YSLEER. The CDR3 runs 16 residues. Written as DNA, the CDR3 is TGCGCCAGCAGCTCGGACGCCCGGGCCTCCTACAATGAGCAGTTCTTC. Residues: CASSSDARASYNEQFF.

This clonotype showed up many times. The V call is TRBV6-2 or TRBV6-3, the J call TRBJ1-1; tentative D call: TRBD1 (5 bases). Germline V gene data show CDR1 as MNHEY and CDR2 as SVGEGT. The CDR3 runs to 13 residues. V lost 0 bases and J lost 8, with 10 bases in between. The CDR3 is CASSYSRQGEAFF. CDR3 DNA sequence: TGTGCCAGCAGTTACTCGCGGCAGGGCGAAGCTTTCTTT.